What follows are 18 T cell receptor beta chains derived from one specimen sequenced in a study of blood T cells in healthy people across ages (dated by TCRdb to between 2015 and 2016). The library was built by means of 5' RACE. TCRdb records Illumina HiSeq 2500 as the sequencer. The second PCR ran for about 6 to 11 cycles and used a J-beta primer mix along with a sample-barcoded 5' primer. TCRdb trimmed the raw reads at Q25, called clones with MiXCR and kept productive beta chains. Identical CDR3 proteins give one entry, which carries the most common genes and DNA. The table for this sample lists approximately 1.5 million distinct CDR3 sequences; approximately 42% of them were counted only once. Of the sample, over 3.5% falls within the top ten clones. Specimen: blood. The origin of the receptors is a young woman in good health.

The CDR3 bases are TGCGCCAGCAGCCATCAAGCGGGAGTAGTCTACAATGAGCAGTTCTTC. This translates into CASSHQAGVVYNEQFF. The chain has TRBV4-1 and TRBJ2-1, with 8 bases fitting TRBD2. The CDR3 runs 16 residues. Trimming took 3 bases from V and 3 from J; bases not matched to a gene: 7. CDR1 and CDR2 from the germline V gene are MGHRA and YSYEKL.

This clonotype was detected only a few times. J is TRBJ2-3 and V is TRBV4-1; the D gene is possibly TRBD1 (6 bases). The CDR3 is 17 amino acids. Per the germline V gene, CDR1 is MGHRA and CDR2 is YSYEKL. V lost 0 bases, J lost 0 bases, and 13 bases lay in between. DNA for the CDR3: TGCGCCAGCAGCCAAGATAAAGGGGGACGGAGCACAGATACGCAGTATTTT. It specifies CASSQDKGGRSTDTQYF.

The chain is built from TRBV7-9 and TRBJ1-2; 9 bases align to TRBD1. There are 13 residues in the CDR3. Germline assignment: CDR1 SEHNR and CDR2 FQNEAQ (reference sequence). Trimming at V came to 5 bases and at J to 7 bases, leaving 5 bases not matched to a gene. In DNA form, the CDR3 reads TGTGCCAGCAGCCCCCGGGACAGGGCTGGCTACACCTTC. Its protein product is CASSPRDRAGYTF. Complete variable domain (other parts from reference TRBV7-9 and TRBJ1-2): DTGVSQNPRHKITKRGQNVTFRCDPISEHNRLYWYRQTLGQGPEFLTYFQNEAQLEKSRLLSDRFSAERPKGSFSTLEIQRTEQGDSAMYLCASSPRDRAGYTFGSGTRLTVV.

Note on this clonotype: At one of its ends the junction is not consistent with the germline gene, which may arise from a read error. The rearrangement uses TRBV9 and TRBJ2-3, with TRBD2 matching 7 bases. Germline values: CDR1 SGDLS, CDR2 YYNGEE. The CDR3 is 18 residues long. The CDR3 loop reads CASSVDIGREHSTDAQYF. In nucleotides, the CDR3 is TGTGCCAGCAGCGTAGATATCGGGCGGGAGCACAGCACAGATGCGCAGTATTTT.

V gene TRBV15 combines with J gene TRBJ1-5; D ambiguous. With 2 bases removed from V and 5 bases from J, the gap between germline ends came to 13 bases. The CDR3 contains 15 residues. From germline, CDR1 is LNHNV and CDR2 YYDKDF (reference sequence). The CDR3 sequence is CATSRPPKGYQPQHF. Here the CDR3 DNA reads TGTGCCACCAGCAGACCCCCCAAAGGATATCAGCCCCAGCATTTT.

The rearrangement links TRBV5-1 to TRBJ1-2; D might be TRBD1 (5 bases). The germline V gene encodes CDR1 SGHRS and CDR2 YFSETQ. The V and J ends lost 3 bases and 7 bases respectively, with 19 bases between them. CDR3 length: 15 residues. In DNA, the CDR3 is TGCGCCAGCAGCTGGTTGGGACGATCCACCTGTGGCTACACCTTC. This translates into CASSWLGRSTCGYTF.

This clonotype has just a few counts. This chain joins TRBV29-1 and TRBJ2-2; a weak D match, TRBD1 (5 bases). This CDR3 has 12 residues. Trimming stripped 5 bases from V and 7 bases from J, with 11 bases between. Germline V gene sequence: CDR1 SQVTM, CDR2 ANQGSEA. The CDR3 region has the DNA TGCAGCGTTCCAAGGGGTAACGGGGAGCTGTTTTTT. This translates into CSVPRGNGELFF.

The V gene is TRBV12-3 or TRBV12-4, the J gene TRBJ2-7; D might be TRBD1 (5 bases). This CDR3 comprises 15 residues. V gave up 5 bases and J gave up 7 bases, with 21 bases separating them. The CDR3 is CASSLGHPQYNEQYF. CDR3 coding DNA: TGTGCCAGCAGTCTTGGACACCCTCAGTACAATGAGCAGTACTTC.

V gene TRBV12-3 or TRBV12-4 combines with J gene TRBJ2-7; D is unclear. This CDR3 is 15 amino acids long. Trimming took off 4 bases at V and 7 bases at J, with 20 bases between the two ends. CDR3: CASSSVELSYNEQYF. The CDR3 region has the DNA TGTGCCAGCAGTTCCGTAGAGCTCTCCTACAATGAGCAGTACTTC.

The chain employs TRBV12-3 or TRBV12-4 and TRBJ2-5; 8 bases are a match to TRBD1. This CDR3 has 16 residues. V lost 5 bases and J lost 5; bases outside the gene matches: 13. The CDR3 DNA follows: TGTGCCAGCAGTGTCGCAATGGGACAGGCCGGGGAGACCCAGTACTTC. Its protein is CASSVAMGQAGETQYF.

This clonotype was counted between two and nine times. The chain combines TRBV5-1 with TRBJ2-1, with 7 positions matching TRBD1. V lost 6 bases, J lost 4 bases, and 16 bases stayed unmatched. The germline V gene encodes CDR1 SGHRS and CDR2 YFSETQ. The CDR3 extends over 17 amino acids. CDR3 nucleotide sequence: TGCGCCAGCACCACTCAGGCTGGCAGGGGGAGTTACAATGAGCAGTTCTTC. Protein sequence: CASTTQAGRGSYNEQFF.

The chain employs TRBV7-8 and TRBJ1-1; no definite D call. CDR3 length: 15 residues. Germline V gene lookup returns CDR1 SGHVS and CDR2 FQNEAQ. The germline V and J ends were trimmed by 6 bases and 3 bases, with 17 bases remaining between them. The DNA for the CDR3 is TGTGCCAGCAGAGACTCTCCCCCCGGGGACACTGAAGCTTTCTTT. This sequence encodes CASRDSPPGDTEAFF.

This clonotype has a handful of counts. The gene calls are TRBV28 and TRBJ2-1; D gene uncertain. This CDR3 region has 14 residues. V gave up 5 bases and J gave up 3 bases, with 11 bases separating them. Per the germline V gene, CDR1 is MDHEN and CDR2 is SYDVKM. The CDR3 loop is CASSPALVYNEQFF. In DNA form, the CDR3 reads TGTGCCAGCAGTCCCGCCTTGGTCTACAATGAGCAGTTCTTC.

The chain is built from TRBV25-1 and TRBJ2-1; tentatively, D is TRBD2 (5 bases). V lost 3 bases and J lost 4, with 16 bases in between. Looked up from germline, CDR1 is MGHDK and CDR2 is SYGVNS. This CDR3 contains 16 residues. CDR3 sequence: CASSEDRRGYYNEQFF. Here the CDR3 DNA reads TGTGCCAGCAGTGAGGACCGCCGAGGGTATTACAATGAGCAGTTCTTC.

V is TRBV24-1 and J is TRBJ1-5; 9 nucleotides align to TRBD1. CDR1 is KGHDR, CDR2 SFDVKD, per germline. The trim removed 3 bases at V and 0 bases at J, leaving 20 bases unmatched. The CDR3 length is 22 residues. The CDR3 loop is CATSDTGTGPTLGTDSNQPQHF. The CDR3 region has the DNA TGTGCCACCAGTGATACCGGGACAGGGCCCACATTGGGAACGGATAGCAATCAGCCCCAGCATTTT.

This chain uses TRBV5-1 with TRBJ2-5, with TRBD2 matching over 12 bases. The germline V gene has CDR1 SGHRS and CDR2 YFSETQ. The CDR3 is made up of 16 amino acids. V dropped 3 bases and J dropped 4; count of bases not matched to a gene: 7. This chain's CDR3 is CASSSSSGRVGETQYF. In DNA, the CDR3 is TGCGCCAGCAGCTCTTCTAGCGGGAGGGTGGGAGAGACCCAGTACTTC.

CDR3 amino acids: CATSPDYNEQFF. DNA of the CDR3: TGTGCCACCAGCCCGGACTACAATGAGCAGTTCTTC. The genes are TRBV15 and TRBJ2-1; D gene uncertain. Looked up from germline, CDR1 is LNHNV and CDR2 is YYDKDF (reference sequence). The CDR3 runs to 12 residues. Trimming pared 5 bases from V and 3 bases from J, leaving 5 bases between. Full variable domain (outside the CDR3, taken from reference TRBV15 and TRBJ2-1): DAMVIQNPRYQVTQFGKPVTLSCSQTLNHNVMYWYQQKSSQAPKLLFHYYDKDFNNEADTPDNFQSRRPNTSFCFLDIRSPGLGDTAMYLCATSPDYNEQFFGPGTRLTVL.

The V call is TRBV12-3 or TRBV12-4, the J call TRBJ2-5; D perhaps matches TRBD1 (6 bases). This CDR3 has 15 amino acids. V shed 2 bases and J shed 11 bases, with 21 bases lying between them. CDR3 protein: CASSLQGHSYNEQYF. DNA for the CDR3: TGTGCCAGCAGTTTACAGGGACACTCCTACAATGAGCAGTACTTC.